One sample yielded the 21 T cell receptor beta chains listed below, sequenced in a study of human T cells and chemical hapten exposure. Indicated time point: pre-sensitization, week 0. Indicated treatment: therapeutic diphenylcyclopropenone sensitization with weekly scalp DPC. TCRdb reprocessed the RACE reads via MiXCR and lists one record per CDR3 protein. The data show about 350,000 distinct CDR3 sequences, with over 5% seen just once and around 8% held by the top ten. The sequencing here drew on whole blood, taken in connection with sensitization to the hapten diphenylcyclopropenone (DPC). The receptors stem from a woman younger than 35 with alopecia areata. Some clones in this sample may be carry-over from other donors' samples.

In this sample, this clonotype turned up many times. The rearrangement joins TRBV28 to TRBJ1-1; 11 bases line up with TRBD1. Germline values: CDR1 MDHEN, CDR2 SYDVKM. V lost 4 bases, J lost 5 bases, and 6 bases stayed unmatched. There are 15 residues in the CDR3. Here the CDR3 reads CASSSRTGGRTEAFF. The CDR3 DNA reads as TGTGCCAGCAGTTCCAGGACAGGGGGCAGGACTGAAGCTTTCTTT.

The chain joins TRBV5-1 to TRBJ1-1; D unclear. Per germline, CDR1 SGHRS and CDR2 YFSETQ. Trimming shortened V by 4 bases and J by 1 base, and 8 bases separated the two germline ends. This CDR3 comprises 13 residues. The CDR3 DNA is TGCGCCAGCAGCCCAGACGGGAACACTGAAGCTTTCTTT. Amino acid sequence: CASSPDGNTEAFF.

This clonotype has a handful of counts. The genes are TRBV18 and TRBJ2-3; 8 nucleotides agree with TRBD2. CDR1 KGHSH and CDR2 LQKENI come from the germline V gene. The CDR3 totals 17 residues. V trimming: 4 bases; J trimming: 4 bases; junction bases outside the gene matches: 13. The CDR3 DNA follows: TGTGCCAGCTCACGCGATTTAGCGGGGAGTGGTGCAGATACGCAGTATTTT. It yields the protein CASSRDLAGSGADTQYF.

This clonotype was detected many times. The rearrangement joins TRBV2 to TRBJ1-5, with 7 bases identical to TRBD1. CDR3 length equals 15 residues. The trim removed 6 bases at V and 2 bases at J, leaving 7 bases unmatched. Germline V gene lookup returns CDR1 SNHLY and CDR2 FYNNEI. Written as DNA, the CDR3 is TGTGCCAGCAGAGCCTTTACAGGGGGCAATCAGCCCCAGCATTTT. Translating gives CASRAFTGGNQPQHF.

This clonotype came up many times. The chain links TRBV2 to TRBJ1-5; D is possibly TRBD1 (5 bases). The CDR3 runs to 15 residues. Trimming removed 1 base from V and 1 base from J, with 8 bases in between. Germline CDR1 reads SNHLY; CDR2 reads FYNNEI. CDR3 region: CASSEVRGSNQPQHF. In DNA, the CDR3 is TGTGCCAGCAGTGAAGTAAGGGGAAGCAATCAGCCCCAGCATTTT.

The chain uses TRBV10-3 and TRBJ1-6, with D unclear. Deletions cut 6 bases from V and 10 bases from J, with 22 bases between. The CDR3 has 16 residues. In germline, CDR1 is ENHRY, CDR2 SYGVKD. The CDR3 loop reads CAISGSVSGSGSPLHF. The CDR3 nucleotides are TGTGCCATCAGCGGATCAGTTTCGGGCAGCGGATCACCCCTCCACTTT.

This clonotype has just a few counts. This chain links TRBV12-3 or TRBV12-4 with TRBJ1-2; D gene unclear. The V and J ends lost 2 bases and 8 bases respectively, with 12 bases between them. CDR3 length: 13 amino acids. The CDR3 here is CASSLWPYGGYTF. Here the CDR3 DNA reads TGTGCCAGCAGTTTATGGCCCTACGGAGGCTACACCTTC.

This clonotype was detected only a few times. The rearrangement uses TRBV11-2 and TRBJ2-1; TRBD2 matches at 9 bases. This CDR3 contains 15 residues. The V segment lost 6 bases and the J segment 2 bases; nucleotides outside the gene matches: 5. Germline V gene lookup returns CDR1 SGHAT and CDR2 FQNNGV. This CDR3 reads CASSVAGETYNEQFF. The CDR3 DNA reads TGTGCCAGCAGTGTAGCGGGGGAAACCTACAATGAGCAGTTCTTC.

This clonotype occurred many times. The CDR3 nucleotides read TGTGCCAGCTCACCATCCGGGGCAGGCGAAAGATACGAGCAGTACTTC. Protein product: CASSPSGAGERYEQYF. The chain couples TRBV18 to TRBJ2-7; D is perhaps TRBD1 or TRBD2 (5 bases each). The CDR3 spans 16 residues. V was shortened by 2 bases and J by 4 bases, with 18 bases between the two germline ends. Germline CDR1 and CDR2: KGHSH and LQKENI.

The V gene is TRBV7-2, the J gene TRBJ1-5, with D possibly TRBD1 on 6 matching bases. Trimming pared 0 bases from V and 1 base from J, leaving 10 bases between. The CDR3 totals 16 residues. The germline V gene has CDR1 SGHTA and CDR2 FQGNSA. CDR3 bases: TGTGCCAGCAGCTTAGCACAGGGAATGAGCAATCAGCCCCAGCATTTT. It specifies CASSLAQGMSNQPQHF.

This clonotype was seen at least ten times. This chain connects TRBV6-5 to TRBJ1-1; 8 nucleotides agree with TRBD1. Germline CDR1 MNHEY, CDR2 SVGAGI. V shed 2 bases, J shed 1 base, and the junction held 3 bases outside the gene matches. The CDR3 has 15 amino acids. The CDR3 nucleotides read TGTGCCAGCAGTTACCAGGGACAGGCGAACACTGAAGCTTTCTTT. Translating it yields CASSYQGQANTEAFF.

This clonotype was detected many times. The J gene is TRBJ2-3, the V gene TRBV12-3 or TRBV12-4; tentatively, D is TRBD2 (5 bases). Trimming shortened V by 5 bases and J by 2 bases, and 17 bases separated the two germline ends. CDR3 length: 16 amino acids. The CDR3 DNA reads TGTGCCAGCAGTCTCCGCTACGCGGGTACCACAGATACGCAGTATTTT. As protein: CASSLRYAGTTDTQYF.

This clonotype was found a few times. The chain couples TRBV5-1 to TRBJ2-6; D unclear. Trimming cost V 1 base and J 4 bases, with 9 bases left between them. From germline, CDR1 is SGHRS and CDR2 YFSETQ. CDR3 length: 15 residues. The CDR3: CASSLNNLGANVLTF. The CDR3 DNA reads as TGCGCCAGCAGCTTGAATAACCTGGGGGCCAACGTCCTGACTTTC.

The chain uses TRBV7-9 and TRBJ2-5; 8 nucleotides line up with TRBD1. The germline V gene encodes CDR1 SEHNR and CDR2 FQNEAQ (reference sequence). V lost 5 bases and J lost 3; bases outside the gene matches: 5. This CDR3 has 14 residues. CDR3 sequence: CASSPKTGEETQYF. The CDR3 DNA is TGTGCCAGCAGCCCGAAGACAGGGGAAGAGACCCAGTACTTC.

This clonotype has a count of ten or more. J is TRBJ1-4 and V is TRBV29-1; 8 bases match TRBD1. The germline V gene encodes CDR1 SQVTM and CDR2 ANQGSEA. This CDR3 spans 16 amino acids. With V trimmed by 1 base and J by 10 bases, 14 bases remained unmatched. The CDR3 DNA is TGCAGCGTTGAAGTTAGCAGCAGGGGGCACGACGGAAAACTGTTTTTT. Translated: CSVEVSSRGHDGKLFF.

This clonotype was recorded many times. This chain uses TRBV10-3 with TRBJ1-5, with 8 nucleotides matching TRBD1. From germline, CDR1 is ENHRY and CDR2 SYGVKD. The CDR3 totals 16 residues. V shed 3 bases and J 2 bases; nucleotides not matched to a gene: 6. For the CDR3, the DNA is TGTGCCATCAGTGACCCTACAGGGGGGCGCAATCAGCCCCAGCATTTT. As protein: CAISDPTGGRNQPQHF.

This clonotype has a handful of counts. The chain carries TRBV19 and TRBJ2-6; D is uncertain. Between the trimmed V and J ends, which lost 7 bases and 4 bases, there was a span of 11 bases. The CDR3 runs to 14 residues. Germline CDR1 and CDR2: LNHDA and SQIVND (reference sequence). This chain's CDR3 is CASTPTGGANVLTF. Here the CDR3 DNA reads TGTGCCAGTACCCCCACGGGCGGGGCCAACGTCCTGACTTTC.

This clonotype has a handful of counts. The genes are TRBV9 and TRBJ2-7; D uncertain. Germline CDR1 and CDR2: SGDLS and YYNGEE. The V end was cut by 4 bases, the J end by 0 bases, with 11 bases between. The CDR3 is made up of 14 amino acids. The CDR3 protein is CASSSRLSSYEQYF. As DNA, the CDR3 is TGTGCCAGCAGCTCTCGGTTGAGCTCCTACGAGCAGTACTTC.

In its sample, this clonotype was seen a few times. J is TRBJ2-5 and V is TRBV4-3, with 9 bases identical to TRBD2. This CDR3 comprises 15 residues. V gave up 3 bases and J gave up 4 bases; unmatched junction bases: 6. In germline, CDR1 is LGHNA, CDR2 YSLEER. The CDR3 is CASSQTGTSIETQYF. CDR3 nucleotide sequence: TGCGCCAGCAGCCAGACCGGGACTAGCATAGAGACCCAGTACTTC.

This clonotype was recorded at least ten times. The chain carries TRBV12-3 or TRBV12-4 and TRBJ2-7; D not certain. Deletions cut 7 bases from V and 2 bases from J, with 15 bases between. The CDR3 sequence is 14 residues long. The chain's CDR3 is CASTFGAGAYEQYF. In DNA, the CDR3 is TGTGCCAGCACCTTTGGCGCAGGAGCCTACGAGCAGTACTTC.

This clonotype occurred many times. The chain recombines TRBV6-2 or TRBV6-3 with TRBJ1-5; D possibly corresponds to TRBD1 (5 bases). The germline CDR1 and CDR2 sequences are MNHEY and SVGEGT. The CDR3 runs to 16 residues. V was trimmed by 0 bases and J by 2 bases, leaving 11 bases between them. CDR3 region: CASSYSGRDRNQPQHF. DNA for the CDR3: TGTGCCAGCAGTTACTCCGGCAGGGATCGCAATCAGCCCCAGCATTTT.